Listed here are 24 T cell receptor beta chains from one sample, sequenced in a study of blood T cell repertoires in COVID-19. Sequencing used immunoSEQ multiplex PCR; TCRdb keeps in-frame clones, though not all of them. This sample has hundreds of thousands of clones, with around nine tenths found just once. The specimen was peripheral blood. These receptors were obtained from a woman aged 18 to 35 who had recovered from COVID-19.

CDR3: CASSPGQPYNEKLFF. The CDR3 coding sequence is TGTGCCAGCAGCCCAGGACAGCCTTATAATGAAAAACTGTTTTTT. This chain uses TRBV5-4 with TRBJ1-4; a weak D match, TRBD1 (6 bases). Between the trimmed V and J ends, which lost 4 bases and 4 bases, there was a span of 14 bases. The germline V gene has CDR1 SGHNT and CDR2 YYREEE (reference sequence). The CDR3 extends over 15 amino acids.

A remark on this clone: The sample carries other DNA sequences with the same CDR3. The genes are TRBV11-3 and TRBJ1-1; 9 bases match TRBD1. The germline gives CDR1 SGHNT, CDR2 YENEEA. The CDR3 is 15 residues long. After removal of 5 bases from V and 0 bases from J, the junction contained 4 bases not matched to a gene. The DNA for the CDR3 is TGTGCCAGCAGCCCCCGGGACAGGGTGAACACTGAAGCTTTCTTT. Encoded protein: CASSPRDRVNTEAFF.

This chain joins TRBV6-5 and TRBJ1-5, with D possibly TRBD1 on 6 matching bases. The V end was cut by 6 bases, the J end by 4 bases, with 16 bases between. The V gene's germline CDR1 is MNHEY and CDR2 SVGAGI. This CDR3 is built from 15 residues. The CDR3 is CASSSSFTGNQPQHF. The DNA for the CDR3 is TGTGCCAGCAGCTCCTCCTTTACAGGGAATCAGCCCCAGCATTTT.

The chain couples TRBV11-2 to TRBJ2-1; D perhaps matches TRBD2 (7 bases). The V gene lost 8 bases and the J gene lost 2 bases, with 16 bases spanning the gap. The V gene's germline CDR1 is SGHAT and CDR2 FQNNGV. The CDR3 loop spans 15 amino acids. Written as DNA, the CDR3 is TGTGCCAGCGGCCGGGGGGCGGCGACCTACAATGAGCAGTTCTTC. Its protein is CASGRGAATYNEQFF. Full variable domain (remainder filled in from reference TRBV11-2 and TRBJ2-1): EAGVAQSPRYKIIEKRQSVAFWCNPISGHATLYWYQQILGQGPKLLIQFQNNGVVDDSQLPKDRFSAERLKGVDSTLKIQPAKLEDSAVYLCASGRGAATYNEQFFGPGTRLTVL.

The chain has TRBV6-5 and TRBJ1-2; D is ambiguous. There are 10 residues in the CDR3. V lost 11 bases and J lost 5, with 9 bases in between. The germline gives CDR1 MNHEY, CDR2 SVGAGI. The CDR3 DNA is TGTGCCGGCACGGGGTATGGCTACACCTTC. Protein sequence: CAGTGYGYTF.

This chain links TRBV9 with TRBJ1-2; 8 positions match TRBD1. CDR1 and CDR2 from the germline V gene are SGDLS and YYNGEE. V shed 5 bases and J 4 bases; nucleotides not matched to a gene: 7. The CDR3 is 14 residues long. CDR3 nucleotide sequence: TGTGCCAGCAGAACCCAGGGGGCCGGCTATGGCTACACCTTC. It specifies CASRTQGAGYGYTF.

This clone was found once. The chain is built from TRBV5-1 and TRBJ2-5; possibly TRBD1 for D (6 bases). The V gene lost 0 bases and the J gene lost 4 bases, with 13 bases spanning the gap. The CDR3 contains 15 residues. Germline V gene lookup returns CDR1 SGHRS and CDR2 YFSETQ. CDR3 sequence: CASSLAKGVGETQYF. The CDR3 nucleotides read TGCGCCAGCAGCTTGGCCAAGGGGGTAGGAGAGACCCAGTACTTC. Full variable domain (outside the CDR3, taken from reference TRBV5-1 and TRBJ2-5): KAGVTQTPRYLIKTRGQQVTLSCSPISGHRSVSWYQQTPGQGLQFLFEYFSETQRNKGNFPGRFSGRQFSNSRSEMNVSTLELGDSALYLCASSLAKGVGETQYFGPGTRLLVL.

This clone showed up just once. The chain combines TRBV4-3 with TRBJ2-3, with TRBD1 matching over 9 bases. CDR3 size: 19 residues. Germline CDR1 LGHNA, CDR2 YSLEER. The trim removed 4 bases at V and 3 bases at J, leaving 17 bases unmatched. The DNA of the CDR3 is TGCGCCAGCAGCCTGGACAGGGGACCCTCCCACTCAGTTACAGATACGCAGTATTTT. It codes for CASSLDRGPSHSVTDTQYF.

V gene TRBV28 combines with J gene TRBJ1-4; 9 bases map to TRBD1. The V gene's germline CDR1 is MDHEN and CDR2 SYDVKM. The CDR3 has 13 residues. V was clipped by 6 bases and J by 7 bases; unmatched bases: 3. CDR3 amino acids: CASSQQGAEKLFF. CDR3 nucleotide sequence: TGTGCCAGCAGCCAACAGGGGGCTGAAAAACTGTTTTTT.

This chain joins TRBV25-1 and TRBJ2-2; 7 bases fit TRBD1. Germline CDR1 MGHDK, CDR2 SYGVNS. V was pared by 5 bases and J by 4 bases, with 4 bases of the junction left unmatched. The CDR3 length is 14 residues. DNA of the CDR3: TGTGCCAGCAGTTGGGACAGCCTCACCGGGGAGCTGTTTTTT. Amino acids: CASSWDSLTGELFF.

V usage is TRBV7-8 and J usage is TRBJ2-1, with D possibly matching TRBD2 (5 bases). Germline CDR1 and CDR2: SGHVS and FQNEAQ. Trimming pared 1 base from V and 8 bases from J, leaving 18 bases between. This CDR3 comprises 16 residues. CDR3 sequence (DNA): TGTGCCAGCAGCTTAGTAGTGGGAGCCCGCGCCGATGAGCAGTTCTTC. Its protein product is CASSLVVGARADEQFF.

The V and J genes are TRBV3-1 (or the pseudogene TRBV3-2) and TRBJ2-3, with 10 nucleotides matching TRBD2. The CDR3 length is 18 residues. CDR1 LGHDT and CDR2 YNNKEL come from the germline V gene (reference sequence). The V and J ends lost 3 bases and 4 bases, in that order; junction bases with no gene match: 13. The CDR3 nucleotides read TGTGCCAGCAGCCACCCTCGGTCAGCGGGAGGGCCGTCAGATACGCAGTATTTT. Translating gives CASSHPRSAGGPSDTQYF.

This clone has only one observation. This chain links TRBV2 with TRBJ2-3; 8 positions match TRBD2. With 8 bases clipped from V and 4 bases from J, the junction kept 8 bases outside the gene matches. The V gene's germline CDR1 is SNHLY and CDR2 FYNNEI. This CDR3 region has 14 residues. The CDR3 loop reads CASLSGTWADTQYF. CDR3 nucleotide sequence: TGTGCCAGCCTTAGCGGGACGTGGGCAGATACGCAGTATTTT.

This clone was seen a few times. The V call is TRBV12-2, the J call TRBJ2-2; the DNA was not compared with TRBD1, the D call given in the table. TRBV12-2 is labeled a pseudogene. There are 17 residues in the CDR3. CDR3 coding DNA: TGTGCAAGTCGCTTAGATTCCGGGACAGGGAACACCGGGGAGCTGTTTTTT. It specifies CASRLDSGTGNTGELFF.

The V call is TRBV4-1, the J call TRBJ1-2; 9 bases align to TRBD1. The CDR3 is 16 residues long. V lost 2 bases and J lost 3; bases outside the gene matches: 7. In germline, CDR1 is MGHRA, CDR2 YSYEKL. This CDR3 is CASSQPYRGLHYGYTF. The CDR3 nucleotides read TGCGCCAGCAGCCAACCTTACAGGGGGCTTCACTATGGCTACACCTTC.

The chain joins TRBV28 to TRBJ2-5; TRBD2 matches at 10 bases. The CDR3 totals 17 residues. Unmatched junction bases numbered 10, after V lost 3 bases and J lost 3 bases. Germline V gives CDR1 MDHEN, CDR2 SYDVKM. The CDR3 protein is CASSLSLAGAGEETQYF. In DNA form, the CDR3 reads TGTGCCAGCAGTTTGAGTCTAGCGGGAGCCGGTGAAGAGACCCAGTACTTC.

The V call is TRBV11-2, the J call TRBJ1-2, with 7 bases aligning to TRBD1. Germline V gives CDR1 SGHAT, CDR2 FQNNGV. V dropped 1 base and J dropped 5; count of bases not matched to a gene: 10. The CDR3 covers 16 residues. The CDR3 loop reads CASSLVRLQGVYGYTF. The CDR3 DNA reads TGTGCCAGCAGCTTAGTGAGGTTGCAGGGGGTGTATGGCTACACCTTC.

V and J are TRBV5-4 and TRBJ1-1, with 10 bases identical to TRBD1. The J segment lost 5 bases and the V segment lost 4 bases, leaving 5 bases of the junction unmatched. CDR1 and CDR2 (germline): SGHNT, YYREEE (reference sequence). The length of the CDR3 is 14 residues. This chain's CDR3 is CASSMWTGGTEAFF. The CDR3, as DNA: TGTGCCAGCAGCATGTGGACAGGGGGGACTGAAGCTTTCTTT.

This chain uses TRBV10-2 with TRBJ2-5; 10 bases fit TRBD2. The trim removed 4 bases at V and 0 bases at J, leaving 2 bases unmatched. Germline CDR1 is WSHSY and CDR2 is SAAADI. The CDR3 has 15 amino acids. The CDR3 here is CASSVAGGNQETQYF. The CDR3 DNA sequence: TGCGCCAGCAGTGTAGCGGGAGGCAACCAAGAGACCCAGTACTTC.

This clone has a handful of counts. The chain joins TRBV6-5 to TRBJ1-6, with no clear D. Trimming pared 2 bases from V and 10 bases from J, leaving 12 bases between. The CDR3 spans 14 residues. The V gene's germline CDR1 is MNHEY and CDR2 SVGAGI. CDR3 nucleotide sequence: TGTGCCAGCAGTTACATCGGGGTAGAGTCACCCCTCCACTTT. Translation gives CASSYIGVESPLHF.

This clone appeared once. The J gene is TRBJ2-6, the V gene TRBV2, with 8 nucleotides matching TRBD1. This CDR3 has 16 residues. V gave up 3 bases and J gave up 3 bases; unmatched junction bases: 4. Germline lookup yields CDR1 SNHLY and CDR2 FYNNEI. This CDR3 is CASSEAGGRGANVLTF. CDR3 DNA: TGTGCCAGCAGTGAGGCAGGGGGCCGTGGGGCCAACGTCCTGACTTTC.

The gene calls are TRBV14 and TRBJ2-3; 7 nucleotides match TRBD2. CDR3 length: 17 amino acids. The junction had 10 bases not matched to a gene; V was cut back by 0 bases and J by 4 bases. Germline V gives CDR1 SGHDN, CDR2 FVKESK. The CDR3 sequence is CASSQDTLAARPDTQYF. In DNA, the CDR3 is TGTGCCAGCAGCCAAGATACCCTAGCGGCGAGGCCAGATACGCAGTATTTT.

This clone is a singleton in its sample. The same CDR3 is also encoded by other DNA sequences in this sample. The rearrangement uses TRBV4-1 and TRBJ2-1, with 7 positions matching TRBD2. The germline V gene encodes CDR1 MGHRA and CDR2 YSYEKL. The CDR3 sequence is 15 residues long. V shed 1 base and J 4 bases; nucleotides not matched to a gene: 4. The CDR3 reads CASSQASGSYNEQFF. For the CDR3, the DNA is TGCGCCAGCAGCCAAGCTAGCGGATCTTACAATGAGCAGTTCTTC.

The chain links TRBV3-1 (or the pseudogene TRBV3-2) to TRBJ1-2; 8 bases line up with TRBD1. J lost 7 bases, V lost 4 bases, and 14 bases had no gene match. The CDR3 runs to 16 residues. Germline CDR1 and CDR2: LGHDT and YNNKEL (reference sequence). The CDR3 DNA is TGTGCCAGCAGCCCGAATGGTCTCGGACAGGGTGGTGGCTACACCTTC. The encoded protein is CASSPNGLGQGGGYTF.